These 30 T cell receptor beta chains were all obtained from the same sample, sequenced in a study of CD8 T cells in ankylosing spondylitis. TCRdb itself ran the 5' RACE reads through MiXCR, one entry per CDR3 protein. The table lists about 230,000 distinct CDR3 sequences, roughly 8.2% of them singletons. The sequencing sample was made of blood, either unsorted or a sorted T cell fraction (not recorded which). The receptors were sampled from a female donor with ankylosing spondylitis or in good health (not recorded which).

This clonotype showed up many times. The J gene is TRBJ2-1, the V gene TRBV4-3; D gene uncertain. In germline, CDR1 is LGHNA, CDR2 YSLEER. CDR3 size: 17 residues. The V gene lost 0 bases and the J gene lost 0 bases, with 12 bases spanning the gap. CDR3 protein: CASSQDLAESSYNEQFF. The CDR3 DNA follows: TGCGCCAGCAGCCAAGATCTTGCGGAGAGCTCCTACAATGAGCAGTTCTTC.

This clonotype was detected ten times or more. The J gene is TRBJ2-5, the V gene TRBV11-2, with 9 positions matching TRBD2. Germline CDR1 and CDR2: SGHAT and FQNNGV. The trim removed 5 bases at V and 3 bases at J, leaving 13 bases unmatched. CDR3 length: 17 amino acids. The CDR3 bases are TGTGCCAGCAGCCACAACTCGGGACTAGCAGAAAAAGAGACCCAGTACTTC. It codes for CASSHNSGLAEKETQYF.

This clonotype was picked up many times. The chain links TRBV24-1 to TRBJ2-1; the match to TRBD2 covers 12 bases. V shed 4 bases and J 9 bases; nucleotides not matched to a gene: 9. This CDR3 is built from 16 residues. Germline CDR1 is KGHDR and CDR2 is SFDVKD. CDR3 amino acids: CATSEATSGRRSEQFF. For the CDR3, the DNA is TGTGCCACCAGTGAAGCGACTAGCGGGAGAAGGAGTGAGCAGTTCTTC.

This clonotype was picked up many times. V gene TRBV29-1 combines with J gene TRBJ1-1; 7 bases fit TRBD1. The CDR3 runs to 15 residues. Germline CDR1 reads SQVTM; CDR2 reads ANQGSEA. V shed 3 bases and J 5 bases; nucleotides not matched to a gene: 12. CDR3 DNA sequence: TGCAGCGTTGAGGGGCCGACAGGGCGCGGGACTGAAGCTTTCTTT. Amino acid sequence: CSVEGPTGRGTEAFF.

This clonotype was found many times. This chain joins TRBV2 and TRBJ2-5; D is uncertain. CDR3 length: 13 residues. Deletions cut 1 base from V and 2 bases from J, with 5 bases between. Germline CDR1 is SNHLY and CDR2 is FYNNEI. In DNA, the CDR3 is TGTGCCAGCAGTGAAGGGGGACAAGAGACCCAGTACTTC. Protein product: CASSEGGQETQYF.

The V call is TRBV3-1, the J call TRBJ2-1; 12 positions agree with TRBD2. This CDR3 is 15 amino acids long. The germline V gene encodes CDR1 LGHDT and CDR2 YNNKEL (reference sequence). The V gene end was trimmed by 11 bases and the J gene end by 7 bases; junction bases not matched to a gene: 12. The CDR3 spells CASCPTSGRKNEQFF. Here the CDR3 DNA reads TGTGCCTCCTGCCCGACTAGCGGGAGAAAGAATGAGCAGTTCTTC.

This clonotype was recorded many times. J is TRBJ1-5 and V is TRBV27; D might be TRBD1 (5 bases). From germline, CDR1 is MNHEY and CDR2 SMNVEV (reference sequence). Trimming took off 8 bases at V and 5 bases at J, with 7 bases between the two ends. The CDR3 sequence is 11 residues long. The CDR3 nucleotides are TGTGCCAGCGGGGGGGATCAGCCCCAGCATTTT. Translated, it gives CASGGDQPQHF.

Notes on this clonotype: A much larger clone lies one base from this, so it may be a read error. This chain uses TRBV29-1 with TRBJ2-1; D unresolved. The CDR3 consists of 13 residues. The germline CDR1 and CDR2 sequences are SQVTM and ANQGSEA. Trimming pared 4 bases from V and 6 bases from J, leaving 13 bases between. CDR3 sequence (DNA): TGCAGCGTTGTCAGCCGGGCGCGCAATGAGCAGTTCTTC. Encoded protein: CSVVSRARNEQFF.

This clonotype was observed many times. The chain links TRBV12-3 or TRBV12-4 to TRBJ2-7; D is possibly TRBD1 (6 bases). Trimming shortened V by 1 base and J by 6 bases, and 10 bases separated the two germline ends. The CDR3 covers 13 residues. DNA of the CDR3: TGTGCCAGCAGTTTAGACAGGGAAAGCGAGCAGTACTTC. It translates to CASSLDRESEQYF.

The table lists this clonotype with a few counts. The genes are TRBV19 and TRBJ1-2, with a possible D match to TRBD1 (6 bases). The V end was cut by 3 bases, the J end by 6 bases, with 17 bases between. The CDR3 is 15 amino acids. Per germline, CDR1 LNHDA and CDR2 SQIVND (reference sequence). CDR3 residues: CASSISASRGDGYTF. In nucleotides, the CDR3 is TGTGCCAGTAGTATTTCCGCTAGCAGGGGAGATGGCTACACCTTC.

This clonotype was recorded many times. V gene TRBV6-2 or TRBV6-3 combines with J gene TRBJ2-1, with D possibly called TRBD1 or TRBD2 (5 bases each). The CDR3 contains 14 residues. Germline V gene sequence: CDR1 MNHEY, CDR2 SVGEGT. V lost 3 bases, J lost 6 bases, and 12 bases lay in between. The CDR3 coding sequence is TGTGCCAGCAGTTATCGGGGCTGGAGCAATGAGCAGTTCTTC. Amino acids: CASSYRGWSNEQFF.

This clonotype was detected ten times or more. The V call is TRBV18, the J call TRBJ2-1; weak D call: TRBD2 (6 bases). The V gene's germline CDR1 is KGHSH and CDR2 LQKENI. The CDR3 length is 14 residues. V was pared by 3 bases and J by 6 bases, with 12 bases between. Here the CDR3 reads CASSPGLLSNEQFF. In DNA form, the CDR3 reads TGTGCCAGCTCACCGGGACTCCTGAGCAATGAGCAGTTCTTC.

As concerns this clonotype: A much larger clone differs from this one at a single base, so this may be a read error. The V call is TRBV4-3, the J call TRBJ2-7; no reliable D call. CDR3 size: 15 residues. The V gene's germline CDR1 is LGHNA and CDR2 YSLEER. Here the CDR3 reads CTSSQGPGRSYEQYF. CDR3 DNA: TGCACCAGCAGCCAAGGTCCCGGACGCTCCTACGAGCAGTACTTC.

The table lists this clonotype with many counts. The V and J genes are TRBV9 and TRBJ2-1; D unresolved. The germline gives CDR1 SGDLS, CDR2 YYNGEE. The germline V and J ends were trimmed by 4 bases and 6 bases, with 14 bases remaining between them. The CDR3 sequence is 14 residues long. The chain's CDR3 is CASSYLVSSNEQFF. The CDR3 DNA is TGTGCCAGCAGCTACCTAGTTTCGAGCAATGAGCAGTTCTTC.

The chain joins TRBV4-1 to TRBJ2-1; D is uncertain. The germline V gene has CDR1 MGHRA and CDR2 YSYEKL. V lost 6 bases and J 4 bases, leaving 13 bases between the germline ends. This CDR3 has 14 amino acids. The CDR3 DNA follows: TGCGCCAGCAGTCTCCTCCTGGAATACAATGAGCAGTTCTTC. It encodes CASSLLLEYNEQFF.

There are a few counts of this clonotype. In DNA form, the CDR3 reads TGTGCCAGCAGCTTAGATCCCCTCAGCGAGCAGTACTTC. This codes for CASSLDPLSEQYF. This chain joins TRBV7-2 and TRBJ2-7, with unresolved D. V was trimmed by 1 base and J by 6 bases, leaving 10 bases between them. Germline assignment: CDR1 SGHTA and CDR2 FQGNSA. The length of the CDR3 is 13 residues.

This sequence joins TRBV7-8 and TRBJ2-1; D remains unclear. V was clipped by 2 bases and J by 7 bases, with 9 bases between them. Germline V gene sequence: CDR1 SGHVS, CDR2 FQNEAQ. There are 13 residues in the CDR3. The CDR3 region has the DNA TGTGCCAGCAGCTTATTTTCGGAGAATGAGCAGTTCTTC. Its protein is CASSLFSENEQFF.

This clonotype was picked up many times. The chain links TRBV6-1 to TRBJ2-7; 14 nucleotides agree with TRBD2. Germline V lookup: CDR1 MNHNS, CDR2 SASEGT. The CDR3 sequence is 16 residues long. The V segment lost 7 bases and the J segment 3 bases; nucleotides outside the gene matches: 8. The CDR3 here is CASTPAGTSGSYEQYF. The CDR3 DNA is TGTGCCAGCACTCCCGCAGGGACTAGCGGGAGCTACGAGCAGTACTTC.

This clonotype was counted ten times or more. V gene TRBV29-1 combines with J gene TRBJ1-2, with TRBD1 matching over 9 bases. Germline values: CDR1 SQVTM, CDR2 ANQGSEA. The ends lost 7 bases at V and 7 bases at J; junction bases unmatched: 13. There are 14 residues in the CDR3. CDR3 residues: CSAGGQGGSGGYTF. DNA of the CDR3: TGCAGCGCTGGGGGACAGGGAGGTAGTGGTGGCTACACCTTC. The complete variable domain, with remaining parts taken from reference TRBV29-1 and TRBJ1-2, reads SAVISQKPSRDICQRGTSLTIQCQVDSQVTMMFWYRQQPGQSLTLIATANQGSEATYESGFVIDKFPISRPNLTFSTLTVSNMSPEDSSIYLCSAGGQGGSGGYTFGSGTRLTVV.

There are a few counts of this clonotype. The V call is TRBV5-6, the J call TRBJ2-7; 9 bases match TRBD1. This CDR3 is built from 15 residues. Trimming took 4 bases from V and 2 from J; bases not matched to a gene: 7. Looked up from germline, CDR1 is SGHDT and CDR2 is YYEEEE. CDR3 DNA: TGTGCCAGCAGCGAAACAGGGGGCGCGACCTACGAGCAGTACTTC. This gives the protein CASSETGGATYEQYF.

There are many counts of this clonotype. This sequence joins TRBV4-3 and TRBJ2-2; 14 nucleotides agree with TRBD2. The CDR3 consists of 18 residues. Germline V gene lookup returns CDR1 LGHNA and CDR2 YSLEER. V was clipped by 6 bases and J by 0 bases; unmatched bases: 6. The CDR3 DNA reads TGCGCCAGCAGTCGGAGGACTAGCGGGAGGTCGAACACCGGGGAGCTGTTTTTT. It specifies CASSRRTSGRSNTGELFF.

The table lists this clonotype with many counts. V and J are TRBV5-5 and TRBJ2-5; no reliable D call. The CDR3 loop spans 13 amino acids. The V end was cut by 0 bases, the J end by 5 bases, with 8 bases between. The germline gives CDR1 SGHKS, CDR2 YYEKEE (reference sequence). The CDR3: CASSLGAEETQYF. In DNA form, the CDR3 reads TGTGCCAGCAGCTTGGGGGCAGAGGAGACCCAGTACTTC.

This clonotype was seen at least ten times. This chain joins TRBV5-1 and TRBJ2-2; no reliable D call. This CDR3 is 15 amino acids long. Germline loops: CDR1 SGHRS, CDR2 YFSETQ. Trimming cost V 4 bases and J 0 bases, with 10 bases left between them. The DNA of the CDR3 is TGCGCCAGCAGCGTGGACCGGCCGAACACCGGGGAGCTGTTTTTT. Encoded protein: CASSVDRPNTGELFF.

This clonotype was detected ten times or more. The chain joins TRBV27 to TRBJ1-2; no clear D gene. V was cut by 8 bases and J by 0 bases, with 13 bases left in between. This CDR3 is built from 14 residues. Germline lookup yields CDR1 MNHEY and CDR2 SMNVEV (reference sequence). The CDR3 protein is CASRRTDSNYGYTF. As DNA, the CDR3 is TGTGCCAGCCGTAGAACGGACTCTAACTATGGCTACACCTTC.

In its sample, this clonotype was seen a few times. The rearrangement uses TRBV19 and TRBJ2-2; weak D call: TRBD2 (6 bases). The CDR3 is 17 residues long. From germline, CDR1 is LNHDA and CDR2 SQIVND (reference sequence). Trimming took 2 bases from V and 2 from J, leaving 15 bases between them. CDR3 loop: CASSIWTTLGNTGELFF. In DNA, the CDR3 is TGTGCCAGTAGTATATGGACTACTCTAGGAAACACCGGGGAGCTGTTTTTT.

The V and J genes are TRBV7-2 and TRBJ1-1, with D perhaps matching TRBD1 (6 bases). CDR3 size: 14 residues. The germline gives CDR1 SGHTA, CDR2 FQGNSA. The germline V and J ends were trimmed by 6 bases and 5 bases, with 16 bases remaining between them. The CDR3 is CASRKGGLRTEAFF. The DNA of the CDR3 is TGTGCCAGCAGAAAGGGGGGGCTCAGGACTGAAGCTTTCTTT. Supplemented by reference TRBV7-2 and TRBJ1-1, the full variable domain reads GAGVSQSPSNKVTEKGKDVELRCDPISGHTALYWYRQSLGQGLEFLIYFQGNSAPDKSGLPSDRFSAERTGGSVSTLTIQRTQQEDSAVYLCASRKGGLRTEAFFGQGTRLTVV.

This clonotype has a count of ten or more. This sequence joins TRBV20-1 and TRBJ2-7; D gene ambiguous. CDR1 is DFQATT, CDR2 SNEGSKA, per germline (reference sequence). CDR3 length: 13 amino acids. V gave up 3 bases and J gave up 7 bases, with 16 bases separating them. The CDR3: CSASTFALGEQYF. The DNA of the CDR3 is TGCAGTGCTAGTACGTTCGCCTTGGGAGAGCAGTACTTC.

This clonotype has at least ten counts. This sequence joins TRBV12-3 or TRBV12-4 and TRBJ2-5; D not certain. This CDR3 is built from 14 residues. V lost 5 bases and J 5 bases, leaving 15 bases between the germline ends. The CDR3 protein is CASSPPNSPETQYF. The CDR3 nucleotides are TGTGCCAGCAGTCCCCCCAACTCTCCCGAGACCCAGTACTTC.

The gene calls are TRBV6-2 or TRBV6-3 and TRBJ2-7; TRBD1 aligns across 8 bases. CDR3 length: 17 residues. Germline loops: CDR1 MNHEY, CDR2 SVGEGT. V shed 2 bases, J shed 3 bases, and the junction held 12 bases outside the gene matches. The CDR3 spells CASSYKRLDRGGYEQYF. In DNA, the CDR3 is TGTGCCAGCAGTTACAAGAGGTTAGACAGGGGAGGCTACGAGCAGTACTTC.

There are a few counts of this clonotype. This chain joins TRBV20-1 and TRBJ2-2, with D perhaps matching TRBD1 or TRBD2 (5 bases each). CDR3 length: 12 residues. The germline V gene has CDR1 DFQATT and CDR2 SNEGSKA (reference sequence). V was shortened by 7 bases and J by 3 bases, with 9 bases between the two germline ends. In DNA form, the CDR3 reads TGCAGTGGGGACCGAGACACCGGGGAGCTGTTTTTT. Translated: CSGDRDTGELFF.